This passage covers 26 T cell receptor beta chains from one sample sequenced in a study of shared clonotypes between healthy human individuals. Using immunoSEQ multiplex PCR, the repertoire was profiled, and TCRdb retains in-frame clones only, with some absent. The sample lists about 1,900,000 clones, 85% to 95% occurring once. CD45RO-negative cells were positively selected for CCR7, leaving out terminally differentiated effector memory CD45RA+ cells. Sequencing input: naive CD8+ T cells sorted from blood. The source of these receptors is a man younger than 30 in good health.

The chain uses TRBV5-1 and TRBJ1-2, with 7 bases fitting TRBD1. Germline values: CDR1 SGHRS, CDR2 YFSETQ. J lost 4 bases, V lost 0 bases, and 6 bases had no gene match. The length of the CDR3 is 15 residues. The CDR3 DNA reads TGCGCCAGCAGCTTGGATGGGACAGAGATCTATGGCTACACCTTC. Translated: CASSLDGTEIYGYTF.

Regarding this clone: An end of the junction does not agree with germline; a read error may underlie this. The V and J genes are TRBV27 and TRBJ1-1; 12 bases are a match to TRBD1. CDR3 length: 14 amino acids. From germline, CDR1 is MNHEY and CDR2 SMNVEV (reference sequence). Written as DNA, the CDR3 is TGTGCCGGCAGTCAGGGACAGGGGGCACCTGAAGCTTTCTTT. Amino acids: CAGSQGQGAPEAFF.

V is TRBV27 and J is TRBJ2-3; possible D gene TRBD1, 5 bases. The CDR3 runs 14 residues. The V and J ends lost 4 bases and 6 bases respectively, with 14 bases between them. Germline loops: CDR1 MNHEY, CDR2 SMNVEV (reference sequence). The CDR3 region has the DNA TGTGCCAGCAGTTCCTTGTCAGGGCCGGATACGCAGTATTTT. Translating it yields CASSSLSGPDTQYF.

The V call is TRBV5-4, the J call TRBJ2-5, with 9 bases that match TRBD1. CDR3 size: 15 residues. In germline, CDR1 is SGHNT, CDR2 YYREEE (reference sequence). The J segment lost 5 bases and the V segment lost 2 bases, leaving 7 bases of the junction unmatched. Here the CDR3 reads CASSLDRGVRETQYF. CDR3 coding DNA: TGTGCCAGCAGCTTAGACAGGGGGGTCAGGGAGACCCAGTACTTC.

The J gene is TRBJ1-4, the V gene TRBV27; D is perhaps TRBD1 (5 bases). The V and J ends lost 8 bases and 3 bases respectively, with 13 bases between them. CDR3 length equals 14 residues. The V gene's germline CDR1 is MNHEY and CDR2 SMNVEV (reference sequence). CDR3 DNA: TGTGCCAGCGCCGACCTAGGGGCTAATGAAAAACTGTTTTTT. It yields the protein CASADLGANEKLFF.

The chain links TRBV30 to TRBJ2-7; 7 bases map to TRBD1. The CDR3 runs to 12 residues. Germline CDR1 is GTSNPN and CDR2 is SVGIG (reference sequence). Trimming cost V 3 bases and J 3 bases; bases outside gene matches: 2. CDR3 bases: TGTGCCTGGAGGGGACAGTTCTACGAGCAGTACTTC. Translation gives CAWRGQFYEQYF. Variable domain in full (rest from reference TRBV30 and TRBJ2-7): SQTIHQWPATLVQPVGSPLSLECTVEGTSNPNLYWYRQAAGRGLQLLFYSVGIGQISSEVPQNLSASRPQDRQFILSSKKLLLSDSGFYLCAWRGQFYEQYFGPGTRLTVT.

The rearrangement uses TRBV28 and TRBJ1-6, with D possibly matching TRBD1 (5 bases). Trimming took 5 bases from V and 0 from J, leaving 17 bases between them. The CDR3 has 18 amino acids. Germline CDR1 is MDHEN and CDR2 is SYDVKM. The CDR3 DNA is TGTGCCAGCAGTCTCCTAAGGACATTAAGCTCCTATAATTCACCCCTCCACTTT. Translated, it gives CASSLLRTLSSYNSPLHF.

On this clone: At one end the junction does not follow the germline gene, possibly because of a read error. The chain uses TRBV7-7 and TRBJ2-1; tentative D call: TRBD2 (6 bases). Germline loops: CDR1 SSHAT, CDR2 FNYEAQ (reference sequence). CDR3 length: 14 residues. DNA for the CDR3: TGTGCTAGCAGCTCCCCTCGTGGGAGGAATGAGCAGTTCTTC. Translating it yields CASSSPRGRNEQFF.

This clone occurred once. The chain recombines TRBV11-2 with TRBJ1-4; 8 bases map to TRBD1. CDR3 size: 15 residues. J lost 5 bases, V lost 4 bases, and 6 bases had no gene match. Germline V gene data show CDR1 as SGHAT and CDR2 as FQNNGV. CDR3 region: CASSSRDRQNEKLFF. CDR3 nucleotide sequence: TGTGCCAGCAGCTCCCGGGACAGGCAGAATGAAAAACTGTTTTTT.

This chain connects TRBV4-1 to TRBJ2-7; TRBD1 is a possible D gene (6 bases). The CDR3 covers 16 residues. Germline lookup yields CDR1 MGHRA and CDR2 YSYEKL. V was shortened by 3 bases and J by 0 bases, with 15 bases between the two germline ends. The CDR3 coding sequence is TGCGCCAGCAGCCACCCTGGGGGCGCTAACTCCTACGAGCAGTACTTC. Protein product: CASSHPGGANSYEQYF.

This clone occurred a few times. The same CDR3 arises from other DNA sequences in this sample as well. The rearrangement joins TRBV4-1 to TRBJ1-1; D is unresolved. CDR1 and CDR2 from the germline V gene are MGHRA and YSYEKL. CDR3 length: 11 residues. V gave up 1 base and J gave up 5 bases, with 2 bases separating them. The CDR3, as DNA: TGCGCCAGCAGCCAAGGAACTGAAGCTTTCTTT. This translates into CASSQGTEAFF.

V usage is TRBV2 and J usage is TRBJ2-6; D is perhaps TRBD1 or TRBD2 (6 bases each). CDR3 length equals 17 residues. The ends were cut back, 10 bases at V and 0 bases at J, with 19 bases in the middle. Looked up from germline, CDR1 is SNHLY and CDR2 is FYNNEI. DNA for the CDR3: TGTGCCAAAAGGGGGGACCTCAACCCCTCTGGGGCCAACGTCCTGACTTTC. It codes for CAKRGDLNPSGANVLTF.

J is TRBJ1-2 and V is TRBV2, with unresolved D. The V gene lost 2 bases and the J gene lost 8 bases, with 9 bases spanning the gap. Germline V CDR1 and CDR2: SNHLY, FYNNEI. The CDR3 loop spans 12 amino acids. This CDR3 is CASSETSPGYTF. For the CDR3, the DNA is TGTGCCAGCAGTGAAACCAGCCCGGGCTACACCTTC.

V gene TRBV18 combines with J gene TRBJ2-3, with a weak D call TRBD2 (6 bases). Trimming cost V 3 bases and J 3 bases, with 13 bases left between them. Looked up from germline, CDR1 is KGHSH and CDR2 is LQKENI. This CDR3 is built from 15 residues. The CDR3 protein is CASSPGTLLTDTQYF. CDR3 bases: TGTGCCAGCTCACCTGGGACTTTATTAACAGATACGCAGTATTTT. The full variable domain, completed using reference TRBV18 and TRBJ2-3, is NAGVMQNPRHLVRRRGQEARLRCSPMKGHSHVYWYRQLPEEGLKFMVYLQKENIIDESGMPKERFSAEFPKEGPSILRIQQVVRGDSAAYFCASSPGTLLTDTQYFGPGTRLTVL.

The chain employs TRBV28 and TRBJ1-4; no clear D gene. CDR1 MDHEN and CDR2 SYDVKM come from the germline V gene. Trimming removed 7 bases at V and 3 bases at J, with 15 bases between. This CDR3 has 15 amino acids. CDR3 protein: CASTPSSSSNEKLFF. The CDR3 coding sequence is TGTGCCAGCACCCCGTCTAGCAGCTCTAATGAAAAACTGTTTTTT. Variable domain in full (rest from reference TRBV28 and TRBJ1-4): DVKVTQSSRYLVKRTGEKVFLECVQDMDHENMFWYRQDPGLGLRLIYFSYDVKMKEKGDIPEGYSVSREKKERFSLILESASTNQTSMYLCASTPSSSSNEKLFFGSGTQLSVL.

This rearrangement joins TRBV5-6 to TRBJ1-2, with no clear D. The CDR3 is 13 amino acids. Deletions cut 5 bases from V and 4 bases from J, with 12 bases between. Per the germline V gene, CDR1 is SGHDT and CDR2 is YYEEEE. The CDR3 DNA reads TGTGCCAGCAGAAACGAAGGCACCTATGGCTACACCTTC. Residues: CASRNEGTYGYTF.

The V and J genes are TRBV5-4 and TRBJ2-3; the D call may be TRBD1 or TRBD2 (5 bases each). V lost 5 bases and J lost 2, with 18 bases in between. This CDR3 has 16 amino acids. Germline CDR1 and CDR2: SGHNT and YYREEE (reference sequence). For the CDR3, the DNA is TGTGCCAGCAGACCCTGGGGGTCAACCTTCACAGATACGCAGTATTTT. As protein: CASRPWGSTFTDTQYF.

V is TRBV27 and J is TRBJ2-3; 7 bases line up with TRBD2. This CDR3 spans 14 amino acids. V lost 7 bases, J lost 0 bases, and 4 bases stayed unmatched. From germline, CDR1 is MNHEY and CDR2 SMNVEV (reference sequence). The chain's CDR3 is CASTARGSTDTQYF. The CDR3 DNA sequence: TGTGCCAGCACCGCGCGGGGGAGCACAGATACGCAGTATTTT.

On this clone itself: The same CDR3 is also encoded by other DNA sequences in this sample. The V gene is TRBV9, the J gene TRBJ1-1; the D gene is possibly TRBD1 (5 bases). Per germline, CDR1 SGDLS and CDR2 YYNGEE. The CDR3 consists of 14 residues. The germline V and J ends were trimmed by 0 bases and 4 bases, with 10 bases remaining between them. This CDR3 reads CASSVGGGTTEAFF. As DNA, the CDR3 is TGTGCCAGCAGCGTAGGGGGAGGGACCACTGAAGCTTTCTTT.

The chain employs TRBV6-5 and TRBJ2-3, with 7 positions matching TRBD1. J gave up 4 bases and V 6 bases, and 10 bases lay outside the gene matches. CDR1 and CDR2 from the germline V gene are MNHEY and SVGAGI. The CDR3 spans 15 residues. CDR3 loop: CASSPGTDGADTQYF. CDR3 DNA sequence: TGTGCCAGCAGCCCCGGGACAGATGGCGCAGATACGCAGTATTTT.

The chain uses TRBV5-1 and TRBJ2-2; TRBD1 matches 9 bases. The CDR3 is 16 residues long. The germline CDR1 and CDR2 sequences are SGHRS and YFSETQ. V dropped 1 base and J dropped 8; count of bases not matched to a gene: 9. The CDR3 reads CASSLTGTGSPGELFF. CDR3 coding DNA: TGCGCCAGCAGCTTGACCGGGACAGGGTCACCAGGGGAGCTGTTTTTT.

V gene TRBV27 combines with J gene TRBJ2-1; maybe TRBD2 (7 bases). Germline CDR1 is MNHEY and CDR2 is SMNVEV (reference sequence). V was cut by 4 bases and J by 3 bases, with 13 bases left in between. The CDR3 runs to 15 residues. The CDR3 DNA is TGTGCCAGCAGTTGGGAGGGGGGAGGCTACAATGAGCAGTTCTTC. Translated: CASSWEGGGYNEQFF.

This chain uses TRBV14 with TRBJ2-1; 9 bases match TRBD1. Per the germline V gene, CDR1 is SGHDN and CDR2 is FVKESK. V was pared by 2 bases and J by 2 bases, with 7 bases of the junction left unmatched. This CDR3 spans 17 amino acids. The CDR3 protein is CASSQRFGTGPYNEQFF. CDR3 DNA sequence: TGTGCCAGCAGCCAACGCTTTGGGACAGGGCCCTACAATGAGCAGTTCTTC.

This clone has a single count. This rearrangement joins TRBV5-8 to TRBJ1-2, with TRBD1 as a possible D gene (5 bases). CDR3 size: 13 residues. The V and J ends lost 4 bases and 5 bases respectively, with 12 bases between them. Germline V CDR1 and CDR2: SGHTS, YDEGEE. CDR3 region: CASSTGHGYGYTF. In nucleotides, the CDR3 is TGTGCCAGCAGCACCGGACACGGATATGGCTACACCTTC. Full variable domain (rest looked up from reference TRBV5-8 and TRBJ1-2): EAGVTQSPTHLIKTRGQQATLRCSPISGHTSVYWYQQALGLGLQFLLWYDEGEERNRGNFPPRFSGRQFPNYSSELNVNALELEDSALYLCASSTGHGYGYTFGSGTRLTVV.

V gene TRBV30 combines with J gene TRBJ1-2; D possibly corresponds to TRBD1 (6 bases). The CDR3 loop spans 12 amino acids. CDR1 is GTSNPN, CDR2 SVGIG, per germline (reference sequence). Trimming left V 5 bases short and J 6 bases short, with 13 bases between. CDR3 amino acids: CAWSRGGDGYTF. The CDR3 DNA reads as TGTGCCTGGTCCCGAGGGGGGGATGGCTACACCTTC.

This chain joins TRBV27 and TRBJ2-1, with TRBD1 matching over 7 bases. Per the germline V gene, CDR1 is MNHEY and CDR2 is SMNVEV (reference sequence). The ends lost 2 bases at V and 1 base at J; junction bases unmatched: 5. CDR3 length equals 16 residues. In nucleotides, the CDR3 is TGTGCCAGCAGTTTAACAGGGGAATCTTCCTACAATGAGCAGTTCTTC. This codes for CASSLTGESSYNEQFF.